Each of the 25 T cell receptor beta chains below was sequenced from the same sample in a study of T-cell reconstitution after alpha-beta-depleted transplantation in children. The TCRbeta library was prepared with unique molecular identifiers. TCRdb re-derived calls from the PCR reads in MiXCR, one entry per CDR3 protein. The sample lists roughly 670,000 distinct CDR3 sequences, roughly 13% seen once, with about 0.77% in the top ten. The specimen comprised PBMCs, sampled before TCRalphabeta/CD19-depleted stem cell transplant. The origin of the receptors is a girl aged 2 to 10 with congenital amegakaryocytic thrombocytopenia, due to receive a stem cell transplant.

The chain has TRBV20-1 and TRBJ2-1, with no clear D. Germline lookup yields CDR1 DFQATT and CDR2 SNEGSKA (reference sequence). Between the trimmed V and J ends, which lost 0 bases and 7 bases, there was a span of 22 bases. This CDR3 comprises 17 residues. CDR3 nucleotides: TGCAGTGCTAGAGATACCCTCCCAAGAGTAGGGATGAATGAGCAGTTCTTC. This codes for CSARDTLPRVGMNEQFF.

This clonotype was seen at least ten times. The chain recombines TRBV11-2 with TRBJ2-1, with 7 bases fitting TRBD2. Losses at the gene ends were 8 bases for V and 0 bases for J; bases not matched to a gene: 16. Per the germline V gene, CDR1 is SGHAT and CDR2 is FQNNGV. The length of the CDR3 is 18 residues. CDR3 sequence (DNA): TGTGCCAGCCACCAGGCTAGCGGTATCTTCAGCTCCTACAATGAGCAGTTCTTC. Amino acids: CASHQASGIFSSYNEQFF.

This clonotype was observed at least ten times. The chain recombines TRBV15 with TRBJ1-1; no clear D gene. Germline CDR1 is LNHNV and CDR2 is YYDKDF (reference sequence). V lost 3 bases and J lost 2, with 4 bases in between. The CDR3 is 12 residues long. CDR3 bases: TGTGCCACCAGCAGGGCCAACACTGAAGCTTTCTTT. It specifies CATSRANTEAFF.

V gene TRBV11-2 combines with J gene TRBJ2-2; maybe TRBD1 (5 bases). Germline V gives CDR1 SGHAT, CDR2 FQNNGV. The CDR3 runs to 16 residues. With 2 bases removed from V and 2 bases from J, the gap between germline ends came to 12 bases. The CDR3 sequence is CASSLWNRPNTGELFF. CDR3 DNA sequence: TGTGCCAGCAGCTTATGGAACAGGCCCAACACCGGGGAGCTGTTTTTT.

In this sample, this clonotype turned up many times. The chain combines TRBV19 with TRBJ2-1, with TRBD2 identical over 8 bases. This CDR3 region has 15 residues. The germline V gene has CDR1 LNHDA and CDR2 SQIVND (reference sequence). With V trimmed by 6 bases and J by 6 bases, 10 bases remained unmatched. CDR3 sequence (DNA): TGTGCCAGTAGCTGGGGACTAGTTCGGTTCAATGAGCAGTTCTTC. Its translation: CASSWGLVRFNEQFF.

This clonotype showed up just a few times. This rearrangement joins TRBV5-1 to TRBJ2-1, with D unclear. This CDR3 region has 15 residues. Germline V CDR1 and CDR2: SGHRS, YFSETQ. V was pared by 0 bases and J by 4 bases, with 11 bases between. CDR3 coding DNA: TGCGCCAGCAGCTTGGATTCTCCTATTTACAATGAGCAGTTCTTC. Amino acids: CASSLDSPIYNEQFF.

This clonotype occurred many times. The genes are TRBV29-1 and TRBJ2-1; 12 bases line up with TRBD2. This CDR3 comprises 16 residues. The V and J ends lost 3 bases and 0 bases, in that order; junction bases with no gene match: 3. Germline V gene sequence: CDR1 SQVTM, CDR2 ANQGSEA. The CDR3 region is CSVEGLAGFSYNEQFF. The CDR3 bases are TGCAGCGTTGAGGGACTAGCGGGTTTCTCCTACAATGAGCAGTTCTTC.

This clonotype was seen ten or more times. The chain recombines TRBV2 with TRBJ1-1, with a tentative D call TRBD1 (6 bases). The CDR3 spans 18 residues. V was shortened by 4 bases and J by 0 bases, with 21 bases between the two germline ends. CDR1 is SNHLY, CDR2 FYNNEI, per germline. The DNA of the CDR3 is TGTGCCAGCAGTGTTCGTAGGGGGGACGGCGATATGAACACTGAAGCTTTCTTT. It specifies CASSVRRGDGDMNTEAFF.

Only one count was recorded for this clonotype. A much larger clonotype is one base distant, so this may be a read error. The chain has TRBV4-1 and TRBJ2-7; D is undetermined. Trimming removed 0 bases at V and 3 bases at J, with 12 bases between. CDR3 length: 15 residues. Looked up from germline, CDR1 is MGHRA and CDR2 is YSYEKL. DNA for the CDR3: TGCGCCAGCAGCCAAGATACCCCCACCAACTACGAGCAGTACTTC. The encoded protein is CASSQDTPTNYEQYF.

The chain joins TRBV2 to TRBJ2-1, with 11 nucleotides matching TRBD2. Germline V gives CDR1 SNHLY, CDR2 FYNNEI. The CDR3 contains 11 residues. V lost 8 bases, J lost 15 bases, and 6 bases stayed unmatched. The CDR3 reads CASWGLAASFF. The CDR3 bases are TGTGCCAGCTGGGGACTAGCGGCGTCGTTCTTC.

V is TRBV9 and J is TRBJ2-2; 12 bases line up with TRBD2. Germline assignment: CDR1 SGDLS and CDR2 YYNGEE. Losses at the gene ends were 3 bases for V and 6 bases for J; bases not matched to a gene: 3. The CDR3 has 15 amino acids. The CDR3 nucleotides read TGTGCCAGCAGCGCCACTAGCGGGAGGTCCGGGGAGCTGTTTTTT. Translated: CASSATSGRSGELFF.

This clonotype was picked up many times. The V gene is TRBV29-1, the J gene TRBJ2-7, with TRBD2 as a possible D gene (5 bases). The germline CDR1 and CDR2 sequences are SQVTM and ANQGSEA. The V end was cut by 4 bases, the J end by 7 bases, with 14 bases between. The CDR3 runs 12 residues. CDR3: CSVGGSYREQYF. The CDR3 DNA follows: TGCAGCGTTGGCGGGTCCTATCGGGAGCAGTACTTC.

This clonotype was detected ten times or more. The rearrangement links TRBV6-1 to TRBJ1-1; D may be TRBD1 (6 bases). V lost 5 bases, J lost 1 base, and 14 bases lay in between. The CDR3 length is 15 residues. Germline lookup yields CDR1 MNHNS and CDR2 SASEGT. Here the CDR3 DNA reads TGTGCCAGCAGTCCTGGGGGCCGCAAGAACACTGAAGCTTTCTTT. Protein sequence: CASSPGGRKNTEAFF.

This chain joins TRBV9 and TRBJ2-7, with TRBD1 matching 10 bases. The CDR3 sequence is 17 residues long. Germline CDR1 reads SGDLS; CDR2 reads YYNGEE. V was pared by 0 bases and J by 3 bases, with 9 bases of the junction left unmatched. The CDR3 sequence is CASSVVHIRDRGYEQYF. In DNA, the CDR3 is TGTGCCAGCAGCGTAGTGCATATTCGGGACAGGGGCTACGAGCAGTACTTC.

The rearrangement joins TRBV5-8 to TRBJ1-5; the D gene is possibly TRBD1 (5 bases). CDR3 length: 17 residues. V was cut by 4 bases and J by 0 bases, with 17 bases left in between. The germline V gene encodes CDR1 SGHTS and CDR2 YDEGEE. As DNA, the CDR3 is TGTGCCAGCAGCGAGGGACGCGTTCCGTATAGCAATCAGCCCCAGCATTTT. Its translation is CASSEGRVPYSNQPQHF.

V gene TRBV12-3 or TRBV12-4 combines with J gene TRBJ2-2; perhaps TRBD2 as D (6 bases). Trimming stripped 5 bases from V and 13 bases from J, with 23 bases between. The CDR3 has 15 residues. As DNA, the CDR3 is TGTGCCAGCAGTCGAACGGGAGTCGGGGATGGAGGGCTGTTTTTT. Translation gives CASSRTGVGDGGLFF.

A few counts support this clonotype. This chain joins TRBV20-1 and TRBJ2-7; 11 bases are shared with TRBD2. V dropped 5 bases and J dropped 4; count of bases not matched to a gene: 7. The CDR3 is 14 residues long. Germline CDR1 DFQATT, CDR2 SNEGSKA (reference sequence). The CDR3, as DNA: TGCAGTGCTTATTTAGCGGGAGGGGATTACGAGCAGTACTTC. Translating it yields CSAYLAGGDYEQYF.

The table lists this clonotype with a few counts. The gene calls are TRBV20-1 and TRBJ2-1, with 8 bases lining up with TRBD2. CDR3 size: 18 residues. Germline trimming cut 0 bases from V and 0 bases from J; bases unmatched to any gene: 10. CDR1 and CDR2 (germline): DFQATT, SNEGSKA (reference sequence). In nucleotides, the CDR3 is TGCAGTGCTAGAGATCCCTATCTAGCGGGCTACTCCTACAATGAGCAGTTCTTC. Its protein product is CSARDPYLAGYSYNEQFF.

A remark on this clonotype: A much larger clone differs by one base, so this may be a read error. DNA for the CDR3: TGCGCCAGCAGCTTGGAAGGCAGGAATTACGGGCAGTACTTC. It is translated as CASSLEGRNYGQYF. J is TRBJ2-7 and V is TRBV5-1; no firm D call. CDR3 size: 14 residues. Germline CDR1 and CDR2: SGHRS and YFSETQ.

This clonotype was picked up a small number of times. The CDR3 is CASSPGRRTIQYF. The CDR3 DNA follows: TGTGCCAGCAGTCCGGGACGGAGGACCATTCAGTACTTC. V and J are TRBV12-3 or TRBV12-4 and TRBJ2-4; D possibly uses TRBD1 or TRBD2 (5 bases each). Trimming removed 5 bases from V and 9 bases from J, with 14 bases in between. CDR3 length equals 13 residues.

The chain carries TRBV4-1 and TRBJ1-5; the match to TRBD1 covers 12 bases. This CDR3 region has 18 residues. Germline values: CDR1 MGHRA, CDR2 YSYEKL. J gave up 5 bases and V 4 bases, and 12 bases lay outside the gene matches. CDR3 in amino acids: CASSLYSGTGGSYQPQHF. Written as DNA, the CDR3 is TGCGCCAGCAGCCTATATTCCGGGACAGGGGGCTCCTATCAGCCCCAGCATTTT.

The chain employs TRBV2 and TRBJ2-7, with TRBD2 as a possible D gene (7 bases). The ends were cut back, 6 bases at V and 5 bases at J, with 11 bases in the middle. CDR3 length: 12 residues. Germline lookup yields CDR1 SNHLY and CDR2 FYNNEI. The CDR3 loop reads CASSAGGHEQYF. The CDR3, as DNA: TGTGCCAGCAGCGCCGGGGGGCACGAGCAGTACTTC.

This clonotype has at least ten counts. The V gene is TRBV5-6, the J gene TRBJ1-3; D ambiguous. V was trimmed by 2 bases and J by 4 bases, leaving 4 bases between them. The CDR3 extends over 12 amino acids. The germline V gene has CDR1 SGHDT and CDR2 YYEEEE. The CDR3: CASSLDGNTIYF. CDR3 coding DNA: TGTGCCAGCAGCTTAGACGGAAACACCATATATTTT.

This clonotype was recorded many times. The chain couples TRBV20-1 to TRBJ2-3, with D unclear. Trimming removed 3 bases at V and 6 bases at J, with 7 bases between. Germline V CDR1 and CDR2: DFQATT, SNEGSKA (reference sequence). This CDR3 contains 11 residues. The CDR3 nucleotides are TGCAGTGCTAGGGACGTTGATACGCAGTATTTT. Its protein product is CSARDVDTQYF.

The chain carries TRBV20-1 and TRBJ2-7, with 7 positions matching TRBD2. The J segment lost 6 bases and the V segment lost 2 bases, leaving 10 bases of the junction unmatched. There are 14 residues in the CDR3. Germline V gene sequence: CDR1 DFQATT, CDR2 SNEGSKA (reference sequence). Here the CDR3 reads CSARPTAGRGEQYF. In DNA form, the CDR3 reads TGCAGTGCTAGACCGACGGCTGGGAGGGGCGAGCAGTACTTC.